This T cell receptor (beta chain) originates from a study of blood T cell repertoires in COVID-19. The CDR3 extends over 15 amino acids. The V gene end was trimmed by 2 bases and the J gene end by 3 bases; junction bases not matched to a gene: 7. Germline V gives CDR1 SGHRS, CDR2 YFSETQ. Under the authors' procedure: Researchers report that nucleated cell counts were estimated from reference gene primer amplification. Sequenced by immunoSEQ multiplex PCR; TCRdb stores in-frame clones only, minus some. D and trimming were read from the DNA, whereas the V and J calls and clone size are those reported in that table. The sample consists of about 110,000 clones, around 80% of them appearing once.

Sequences were obtained from peripheral blood. The TCR comes from a man in his 70s with active or convalescent COVID-19. The rearrangement uses TRBV5-1 and TRBJ2-7; the match to TRBD1 covers 8 bases. The CDR3 coding sequence is TGCGCCAGCAGCTTTGGGGACAGGAGCCACTACGAGCAGTACTTC. Translating gives CASSFGDRSHYEQYF.